These T cell receptor beta chains were read from a single sample in a study of T cell responses to AZD1222 COVID-19 vaccine. This table comes from immunoSEQ multiplex PCR, and its TCRdb copy is limited to in-frame clones, with some not included. The data hold 100,000 to 120,000 clones, with 87% observed a single time. Here the sequenced sample was peripheral blood, taken on day 0 of AZD1222 vaccination. These receptors were collected from an adult in good health. Both conserved end residues are part of each CDR3. D genes are given only for firm matches. Size tells how often a clone was seen (once, few, many) or the class of an expanded clone, and some rows leave it out.

TRBD1	-	TRBV7-7	TRBJ2-1	CASSSGQGSYNEQFF	TGTGCTAGCAGCTCGGGACAGGGGAGCTACAATGAGCAGTTCTTC
-	-	TRBV9	TRBJ2-2	CASSVSLSDANTGELFF	TGTGCCAGCAGCGTAAGCCTAAGCGATGCGAACACCGGGGAGCTGTTTTTT
TRBD2	-	TRBV30	TRBJ2-3	CAREGTSTDTQYF	TGTGCCCGGGAGGGTACTTCAACAGATACGCAGTATTTT
-	once	TRBV11-2	TRBJ1-2	CASSPAPQGKYGYTF	TGTGCCAGCAGCCCCGCGCCCCAAGGGAAGTATGGCTACACCTTC
-	once	TRBV7-3	TRBJ2-5	CASRGQTQETQYF	TGTGCCAGCAGGGGGCAGACCCAAGAGACCCAGTACTTC
TRBD1	-	TRBV7-3	TRBJ1-2	CASSSPGQGALTF	TGTGCCAGCAGCTCCCCGGGACAGGGGGCGCTTACCTTC
-	once	TRBV18	TRBJ1-5	CASSPLGMGGAYQPQHF	TGTGCCAGCTCACCTCTAGGTATGGGGGGCGCGTATCAGCCCCAGCATTTT
TRBD1	-	TRBV9	TRBJ2-2	CASSAGQGSSEELFF	TGTGCCAGCAGCGCCGGACAGGGGTCCTCCGAAGAGCTGTTTTTT
-	-	TRBV19	TRBJ2-1	CASRSQGPSYNEQFF	TGTGCCAGTAGAAGCCAGGGCCCCTCCTACAATGAGCAGTTCTTC
TRBD2	-	TRBV29-1	TRBJ2-3	CSVEDKRRGGGDTQYF	TGCAGCGTTGAAGATAAGCGGCGGGGCGGGGGAGATACGCAGTATTTT
-	-	TRBV12-3/TRBV12-4	TRBJ2-1	CASSLHGNEQFF	TGTGCCAGCAGTTTACACGGGAATGAGCAGTTCTTC
-	-	TRBV19	TRBJ1-2	CASKFSGGYTF	TGTGCCAGTAAGTTTTCGGGAGGCTACACCTTC
TRBD1	-	TRBV11-2	TRBJ2-5	CASSTTTGGTQETQYF	TGTGCCAGCAGCACTACGACAGGGGGCACCCAAGAGACCCAGTACTTC
-	-	TRBV4-1	TRBJ1-6	CASSHARDVNNSPLHF	TGCGCCAGCAGCCATGCCCGAGACGTTAATAATTCACCCCTCCACTTT
-	-	TRBV7-2	TRBJ1-1	CASSLDGARGEAFF	TGTGCCAGCAGCTTAGATGGGGCGCGAGGGGAAGCTTTCTTT
-	-	TRBV7-2	TRBJ2-7	CASSLVNQPEQYF	TGTGCCAGCAGCTTAGTGAACCAGCCCGAGCAGTACTTC